This record covers a single T cell receptor (beta chain). Its antigen is still unknown. The data are from a study of T cell responses to AZD1222 COVID-19 vaccine. The wider study: Second doses at about 4 or about 12 weeks were pooled. The study, taken as a whole, reports: CD4 TCRs linked to vaccination spanned spike, dominating at 160-218 and 743-854. The study sampled repertoires only after the peak T cell response. Nearly half of the spike-specific TCRs reportedly recognize variant regions that carry no mutations.

Data came from immunoSEQ multiplex PCR; TCRdb stores just in-frame clones and leaves some out. This table has about 55,000 clones, 80% to 90% appearing once. This specimen consisted of peripheral blood, obtained on day 0 of AZD1222 vaccination. The source is an adult in good health.

The CDR3 region is CASSEAGVARPGNTIYF. The DNA of the CDR3 is TGTGCCAGCAGTGAAGCGGGGGTGGCCAGACCCGGAAACACCATATATTTT. This chain joins TRBV6-1 and TRBJ1-3; TRBD1 might be the D (5 bases). This CDR3 comprises 17 residues. Germline V lookup: CDR1 MNHNS, CDR2 SASEGT. V was trimmed by 0 bases and J by 4 bases, leaving 16 bases between them.